These 25 T cell receptor beta chains came from one sample sequenced in a study of beta chain features in type 1 diabetes. Expressed TCRB transcripts were sequenced because the isolated RNA had all been reverse transcribed beforehand. This table comes from immunoSEQ multiplex PCR, and its TCRdb copy is limited to in-frame clones, with some not included. The repertoire holds 150,000 or so clones, with roughly 60% as singletons. What these receptors recognize is not known. Study observations and caveats: All four CD4+ subsets from Type 1 diabetes patients carried moderately but significantly shorter TCRB CDR3s.

Sequenced: naive CD4+ T cells from blood. These receptors were taken from a man younger than 40 with type 1 diabetes.

V is TRBV29-1 and J is TRBJ1-2; D is possibly TRBD1 (5 bases). Germline CDR1 reads SQVTM; CDR2 reads ANQGSEA. The V and J ends lost 6 bases and 5 bases respectively, with 10 bases between them. The CDR3 sequence is 11 residues long. The CDR3 protein is CSVQGLYGYTF. CDR3 DNA: TGCAGCGTGCAGGGATTGTATGGCTACACCTTC.

DNA for the CDR3: TGCGCCAGCAGCCAAATGCTAGCGGTTAGCACAGATACGCAGTATTTT. This encodes CASSQMLAVSTDTQYF. V usage is TRBV4-3 and J usage is TRBJ2-3; 7 bases agree with TRBD2. V gave up 2 bases and J gave up 0 bases; unmatched junction bases: 5. The CDR3 loop spans 16 amino acids. Germline V lookup: CDR1 LGHNA, CDR2 YSLEER.

This chain joins TRBV10-3 and TRBJ1-2; the D gene is possibly TRBD1 (5 bases). The CDR3 covers 13 residues. Between the trimmed V and J ends, which lost 5 bases and 7 bases, there was a span of 14 bases. Per germline, CDR1 ENHRY and CDR2 SYGVKD. The CDR3 protein is CAISLSGRLGYTF. The CDR3, as DNA: TGTGCCATCAGTCTCTCAGGGCGACTTGGCTACACCTTC.

For the CDR3, the DNA is TGTGCCAGCAGCTTAGTGAGGGCCTCCTACGAGCAGTACTTC. Amino acid sequence: CASSLVRASYEQYF. This sequence joins TRBV7-2 and TRBJ2-7, with D tentatively TRBD2 (5 bases). V shed 1 base and J shed 0 bases, with 7 bases lying between them. The V gene's germline CDR1 is SGHTA and CDR2 FQGNSA. This CDR3 contains 14 residues.

This clone was found a few times. The V call is TRBV29-1, the J call TRBJ1-2; D is ambiguous. The CDR3 spans 9 residues. In germline, CDR1 is SQVTM, CDR2 ANQGSEA. Trimming left V 4 bases short and J 6 bases short, with 3 bases between. For the CDR3, the DNA is TGCAGCGTTGGGAATGGCTACACCTTC. This gives the protein CSVGNGYTF.

About this clone itself: Relative to the germline gene, one junction end is altered; a read error may explain this. This chain links TRBV11-2 with TRBJ2-7; 7 positions match TRBD2. The length of the CDR3 is 13 residues. The germline V gene has CDR1 SGHAT and CDR2 FQNNGV. CDR3 in amino acids: CASSLERGNPTDF. The CDR3 DNA is TGTGCCAGCAGCTTGGAGCGGGGTAATCCAACAGACTTC.

The chain carries TRBV9 and TRBJ1-4; the D gene is possibly TRBD1 (5 bases). The CDR3 is 14 residues long. Germline CDR1 and CDR2: SGDLS and YYNGEE. V was trimmed by 3 bases and J by 8 bases, leaving 14 bases between them. The CDR3 bases are TGTGCCAGCAGCGAACGGGACCTGTCCGAAAAACTGTTTTTT. Its translation: CASSERDLSEKLFF.

In this sample, this clone turned up a few times. The chain links TRBV10-3 to TRBJ2-7; the match to TRBD1 covers 8 bases. The length of the CDR3 is 15 residues. Trimming at V came to 2 bases and at J to 0 bases, leaving 3 bases not matched to a gene. The germline V gene has CDR1 ENHRY and CDR2 SYGVKD. The CDR3 nucleotides read TGTGCCATCAGTGAGACGGACAGGGCCTCCTACGAGCAGTACTTC. This encodes CAISETDRASYEQYF.

The chain combines TRBV30 with TRBJ1-2, with a weak D call TRBD1 (5 bases). Germline V gene sequence: CDR1 GTSNPN, CDR2 SVGIG (reference sequence). CDR3 length equals 14 residues. V was cut by 4 bases and J by 4 bases, with 16 bases left in between. CDR3 protein: CAWTRPTGIYGYTF. The CDR3, as DNA: TGTGCCTGGACCCGACCAACAGGTATCTATGGCTACACCTTC.

V and J are TRBV5-1 and TRBJ2-7; D is uncertain. Trimming left V 3 bases short and J 3 bases short, with 7 bases between. This CDR3 region has 12 residues. The germline V gene encodes CDR1 SGHRS and CDR2 YFSETQ. DNA for the CDR3: TGCGCCAGCAGCTATATGGGCTACGAGCAGTACTTC. Translating gives CASSYMGYEQYF. Full variable domain (outside the CDR3, taken from reference TRBV5-1 and TRBJ2-7): KAGVTQTPRYLIKTRGQQVTLSCSPISGHRSVSWYQQTPGQGLQFLFEYFSETQRNKGNFPGRFSGRQFSNSRSEMNVSTLELGDSALYLCASSYMGYEQYFGPGTRLTVT.

The genes are TRBV7-2 and TRBJ2-7; no clear D. Looked up from germline, CDR1 is SGHTA and CDR2 is FQGNSA. V was clipped by 1 base and J by 9 bases, with 19 bases between them. CDR3 length equals 15 residues. The CDR3 nucleotides are TGTGCCAGCAGCTTAGGAGTAGGCGACCCCGGTGGGCAGTACTTC. This gives the protein CASSLGVGDPGGQYF. The full variable domain, in which reference TRBV7-2 and TRBJ2-7 provide the parts outside the CDR3, is GAGVSQSPSNKVTEKGKDVELRCDPISGHTALYWYRQSLGQGLEFLIYFQGNSAPDKSGLPSDRFSAERTGGSVSTLTIQRTQQEDSAVYLCASSLGVGDPGGQYFGPGTRLTVT.

CDR3 nucleotide sequence: TGTGCCTGGAGTGTACGGGCGGTTGCTAACTATGGCTACACCTTC. It translates to CAWSVRAVANYGYTF. The chain joins TRBV30 to TRBJ1-2; unclear D gene. Per the germline V gene, CDR1 is GTSNPN and CDR2 is SVGIG (reference sequence). V was cut by 0 bases and J by 0 bases, with 11 bases left in between. The CDR3 extends over 15 amino acids. Together with reference TRBV30 and TRBJ1-2, the CDR3 gives the full variable domain: SQTIHQWPATLVQPVGSPLSLECTVEGTSNPNLYWYRQAAGRGLQLLFYSVGIGQISSEVPQNLSASRPQDRQFILSSKKLLLSDSGFYLCAWSVRAVANYGYTFGSGTRLTVV.

The chain combines TRBV5-6 with TRBJ2-7; 11 bases map to TRBD1. Germline V lookup: CDR1 SGHDT, CDR2 YYEEEE. J was trimmed by 4 bases and V by 4 bases; bases with no gene match: 7. The CDR3 covers 15 residues. In DNA form, the CDR3 reads TGTGCCAGCAGCCCAGGGACAGGGGGTTGGTACGAGCAGTACTTC. This gives the protein CASSPGTGGWYEQYF.

V is TRBV21-1 and J is TRBJ2-7. TRBV21-1 is labeled a pseudogene. The CDR3 has 15 residues. The CDR3 protein is CASSKAPGLRYEQYF. CDR3 sequence (DNA): TGTGCCAGCAGCAAAGCCCCCGGCTTACGCTACGAGCAGTACTTC.

The chain carries TRBV29-1 and TRBJ1-1; TRBD1 aligns across 10 bases. In germline, CDR1 is SQVTM, CDR2 ANQGSEA. Losses at the gene ends were 7 bases for V and 1 base for J; bases not matched to a gene: 12. This CDR3 has 16 residues. The CDR3 sequence is CSAEGTGAIRNTEAFF. The CDR3 bases are TGCAGCGCAGAGGGGACAGGGGCTATCCGGAACACTGAAGCTTTCTTT.

The V and J genes are TRBV29-1 and TRBJ2-5, with 8 bases lining up with TRBD2. The CDR3 consists of 13 residues. The V segment lost 8 bases and the J segment 2 bases; nucleotides outside the gene matches: 7. Looked up from germline, CDR1 is SQVTM and CDR2 is ANQGSEA. Here the CDR3 reads CSRASGPQETQYF. DNA for the CDR3: TGCAGCAGGGCTAGCGGGCCACAAGAGACCCAGTACTTC.

The gene calls are TRBV2 and TRBJ1-2, with D perhaps matching TRBD1 (6 bases). The V end was cut by 1 base, the J end by 1 base, with 10 bases between. The germline V gene has CDR1 SNHLY and CDR2 FYNNEI. The CDR3 has 15 amino acids. Written as DNA, the CDR3 is TGTGCCAGCAGTGAAGGGACAGCACTTAACTATGGCTACACCTTC. The encoded protein is CASSEGTALNYGYTF.

This chain connects TRBV5-4 to TRBJ1-2, with D possibly TRBD1 on 5 matching bases. The CDR3 totals 16 residues. In germline, CDR1 is SGHNT, CDR2 YYREEE (reference sequence). V gave up 2 bases and J gave up 0 bases, with 14 bases separating them. CDR3 protein: CASSFGRERANYGYTF. DNA for the CDR3: TGTGCCAGCAGCTTTGGCAGGGAAAGAGCTAACTATGGCTACACCTTC.

This sequence joins TRBV5-1 and TRBJ2-1; the D is unclear. The V and J ends lost 3 bases and 0 bases respectively, with 13 bases between them. Germline loops: CDR1 SGHRS, CDR2 YFSETQ. The CDR3 covers 16 residues. CDR3 coding DNA: TGCGCCAGCAGCTCGAGATCCAGGAACTCCTACAATGAGCAGTTCTTC. It yields the protein CASSSRSRNSYNEQFF.

CDR3 amino acids: CASSQGLASGELFF. The CDR3 nucleotides are TGTGCCAGCAGCCAGGGACTAGCGAGCGGGGAGCTGTTTTTT. The chain employs TRBV7-2 and TRBJ2-2, with 10 bases fitting TRBD2. Looked up from germline, CDR1 is SGHTA and CDR2 is FQGNSA. The CDR3 is made up of 14 amino acids. With V trimmed by 5 bases and J by 7 bases, 4 bases remained unmatched.

Only a few counts were recorded for this clone. The chain employs TRBV2 and TRBJ2-5; tentative D call: TRBD2 (6 bases). With 6 bases removed from V and 3 bases from J, the gap between germline ends came to 14 bases. CDR3 length: 14 amino acids. CDR1 SNHLY and CDR2 FYNNEI come from the germline V gene. As DNA, the CDR3 is TGTGCCAGCAGCTACACTAGCCCCGAAGAGACCCAGTACTTC. Translated: CASSYTSPEETQYF.

The chain links TRBV29-1 to TRBJ2-3, with 9 bases fitting TRBD1. Germline V gene sequence: CDR1 SQVTM, CDR2 ANQGSEA. This CDR3 comprises 13 residues. With 6 bases clipped from V and 5 bases from J, the junction kept 6 bases outside the gene matches. The CDR3 DNA reads as TGCAGCGTCTGGACAGGGGCGGGAGATACGCAGTATTTT. Its protein product is CSVWTGAGDTQYF.

V usage is TRBV7-9 and J usage is TRBJ2-1, with D unresolved. This CDR3 is built from 14 residues. V lost 1 base to trimming and J lost 6 bases, with 10 bases between them. Germline V gives CDR1 SEHNR, CDR2 FQNEAQ (reference sequence). CDR3 sequence: CASSLGGPSNEQFF. The DNA for the CDR3 is TGTGCCAGCAGCTTAGGTGGTCCGAGCAATGAGCAGTTCTTC.

CDR3 protein: CASGVPHRISEQYF. DNA of the CDR3: TGTGCCAGCGGAGTGCCCCACCGGATCTCCGAGCAGTACTTC. V is TRBV6-5 and J is TRBJ2-7; unclear D gene. This CDR3 comprises 14 residues. V gave up 8 bases and J gave up 6 bases, with 20 bases separating them. The germline V gene encodes CDR1 MNHEY and CDR2 SVGAGI.

This rearrangement joins TRBV30 to TRBJ2-1, with 14 bases that match TRBD2. The CDR3 has 17 amino acids. J was trimmed by 4 bases and V by 0 bases; bases with no gene match: 5. Germline V gives CDR1 GTSNPN, CDR2 SVGIG (reference sequence). Written as DNA, the CDR3 is TGTGCCTGGAGTGTAGGCCGGACTAGCGGGGGGTACAATGAGCAGTTCTTC. It is translated as CAWSVGRTSGGYNEQFF.